This T cell receptor beta chain appears in the sequencing data of a study of blood T cell repertoires in COVID-19. Overall study: Samples came from the United States, Italy and Spain, spanning acute and convalescent COVID-19. T cells, B-cell-depleted T cells, or PBMCs supplied cDNA or gDNA.

As handled by the study authors: Amplification from reference gene primers served as the basis for estimated nucleated cell counts. Clones were read by immunoSEQ multiplex PCR, and TCRdb kept only the in-frame ones, dropping some. Clone size and V and J calls were adopted from that table, with D and trimming inferred from the DNA. The sample lists under 300,000 clones; 87% were seen once. Trimming removed 3 bases from V and 6 bases from J; junction bases left unmatched: 7. Germline CDR1 reads SGHRS; CDR2 reads YFSETQ. The CDR3 covers 14 residues. This clonotype was sampled from a man in his 60s who had recovered from COVID-19. The V gene is TRBV5-1, the J gene TRBJ2-7; TRBD1 matches 9 bases. Sequenced: peripheral blood. The CDR3 coding sequence is TGCGCCAGCAGCTCCGGGACAGGGAGTAGCGAGCAGTACTTC. Amino acids: CASSSGTGSSEQYF. The entire variable domain, with the rest obtained from reference TRBV5-1 and TRBJ2-7, is as follows: KAGVTQTPRYLIKTRGQQVTLSCSPISGHRSVSWYQQTPGQGLQFLFEYFSETQRNKGNFPGRFSGRQFSNSRSEMNVSTLELGDSALYLCASSSGTGSSEQYFGPGTRLTVT.